This T cell receptor beta chain emerged from a study of OX40 agonist ivuxolimab in advanced cancers. Study in general: Patients received ivuxolimab, an agonistic anti-OX40 (CD134) antibody. At 65% to 90% male, the cohort had a mean age of 60 years, ranging from about 23 to 80.

Autoimmune disease history or systemic immunosuppression meant exclusion. This clone has only one observation. The CDR3 consists of 12 residues. Germline V lookup: CDR1 SGHTS, CDR2 YDEGEE. The V gene lost 5 bases and the J gene lost 3 bases, with 8 bases spanning the gap. The repertoire was sequenced with immunoSEQ multiplex PCR; TCRdb's copy has only in-frame clones and lacks some. In the table there are 37,000 or so clones, less than 90% of which are singletons. The sample consisted of CD4+ or CD8+ T cells sorted from blood, taken in a trial of the OX40 agonist ivuxolimab. The chain recombines TRBV5-8 with TRBJ1-1, with D hard to call. The clonotype was recovered from an adult with an advanced solid tumor such as melanoma, head and neck, liver or kidney cancer. CDR3 nucleotide sequence: TGTGCCAGCAGTTCGGGGTACACTGAAGCTTTCTTT. This codes for CASSSGYTEAFF.